The 20 T cell receptor beta chains listed next were all sequenced from one sample in a study of regulatory and conventional T cells in RAG deficiency. Conventional CD4+ T cells were sorted from blood as CD25-low CD127-high cells. The assay was immunoSEQ multiplex PCR, and TCRdb's table has in-frame clones only and misses some. In the table there are approximately 30,000 clones, about 96% of which are singletons. The sample was also linked to a second study, of regulatory T cells. That investigation notes: The PCR used 52 TRBV and 13 TRBJ primers.

Material: CD25- CD4+ T cells sorted from blood. These TCRs come from a human donor in good health.

V and J are TRBV9 and TRBJ2-1; 9 nucleotides line up with TRBD1. From germline, CDR1 is SGDLS and CDR2 YYNGEE. The V and J ends lost 4 bases and 10 bases, in that order; junction bases with no gene match: 15. The CDR3 runs to 16 residues. Here the CDR3 reads CASSLQGANPLGEQFF. The CDR3 nucleotides are TGTGCCAGCAGCCTACAGGGGGCGAATCCCCTCGGGGAGCAGTTCTTC.

The V and J genes are TRBV7-3 and TRBJ2-5; TRBD1 aligns across 11 bases. The CDR3 consists of 14 residues. J lost 5 bases, V lost 5 bases, and 4 bases had no gene match. The V gene's germline CDR1 is SGHTA and CDR2 FQGTGA. The CDR3 nucleotides are TGTGCCAGCAGCCCTGGACAGGGGGCCGAGACCCAGTACTTC. Translated: CASSPGQGAETQYF. Filled out from reference TRBV7-3 and TRBJ2-5, the complete variable domain reads GAGVSQTPSNKVTEKGKYVELRCDPISGHTALYWYRQSLGQGPEFLIYFQGTGAADDSGLPNDRFFAVRPEGSVSTLKIQRTERGDSAVYLCASSPGQGAETQYFGPGTRLLVL.

J is TRBJ1-1 and V is TRBV5-1; D is possibly TRBD1 (5 bases). Germline V gives CDR1 SGHRS, CDR2 YFSETQ. The V end lost 4 bases, the J end lost 6 bases, and 22 bases lay between the germline ends. The CDR3 has 16 amino acids. The CDR3 DNA is TGCGCCAGCAGCCTACAAGCGGGACTAGGAAACGCTGAAGCTTTCTTT. This encodes CASSLQAGLGNAEAFF.

This chain connects TRBV6-5 to TRBJ1-2, with D possibly matching TRBD1 (6 bases). Germline values: CDR1 MNHEY, CDR2 SVGAGI. This CDR3 comprises 13 residues. Trimming took off 4 bases at V and 2 bases at J, with 8 bases between the two ends. The CDR3 loop is CASSSGQNYGYTF. The CDR3 region has the DNA TGTGCCAGCAGTTCTGGACAGAACTATGGCTACACCTTC.

CDR3 bases: TGTGCCAGTAGTACCGACAGGGGGCGATGGTATGGCTACACCTTC. Protein: CASSTDRGRWYGYTF. The V gene is TRBV19, the J gene TRBJ1-2; TRBD1 aligns across 10 bases. The germline CDR1 and CDR2 sequences are LNHDA and SQIVND (reference sequence). The V gene end was trimmed by 4 bases and the J gene end by 5 bases; junction bases not matched to a gene: 7. This CDR3 region has 15 residues. Full variable domain (missing parts from reference TRBV19 and TRBJ1-2): DGGITQSPKYLFRKEGQNVTLSCEQNLNHDAMYWYRQDPGQGLRLIYYSQIVNDFQKGDIAEGYSVSREKKESFPLTVTSAQKNPTAFYLCASSTDRGRWYGYTFGSGTRLTVV.

This chain uses TRBV11-2 with TRBJ2-7; a weak D match, TRBD2 (6 bases). V shed 0 bases and J shed 3 bases, with 12 bases lying between them. This CDR3 is built from 15 residues. The germline CDR1 and CDR2 sequences are SGHAT and FQNNGV. CDR3: CASSLDLGLLYEQYF. CDR3 bases: TGTGCCAGCAGCTTAGATCTAGGACTACTCTACGAGCAGTACTTC.

The CDR3 loop reads CASSPARQGAFF. The CDR3 nucleotides read TGTGCCAGCAGTCCAGCAAGGCAGGGAGCTTTCTTT. The chain couples TRBV6-6 to TRBJ1-1; TRBD1 might be the D (5 bases). The CDR3 length is 12 residues. Germline CDR1 reads MNHNY; CDR2 reads SVGAGI (reference sequence). V was trimmed by 5 bases and J by 10 bases, leaving 14 bases between them.

The chain recombines TRBV6-5 with TRBJ2-4; tentatively, D is TRBD2 (6 bases). Germline assignment: CDR1 MNHEY and CDR2 SVGAGI. Trimming left V 8 bases short and J 9 bases short, with 23 bases between. The CDR3 runs to 15 residues. The CDR3 DNA is TGTGCCAGCGCCGCGGGACTCGACGGGCGAAGCATTCAGTACTTC. It translates to CASAAGLDGRSIQYF.

The chain couples TRBV10-3 to TRBJ2-2; tentative D call: TRBD2 (5 bases). V shed 4 bases and J shed 3 bases, with 12 bases lying between them. Germline V gene sequence: CDR1 ENHRY, CDR2 SYGVKD. The CDR3 is 15 amino acids. The CDR3 reads CAISGTGGDTGELFF. The CDR3 region has the DNA TGTGCCATCAGTGGGACCGGAGGTGACACCGGGGAGCTGTTTTTT.

This clone was seen a single time. V usage is TRBV29-1 and J usage is TRBJ2-2, with 7 bases lining up with TRBD1. The germline gives CDR1 SQVTM, CDR2 ANQGSEA. This CDR3 is 15 amino acids long. The V and J ends lost 7 bases and 0 bases, in that order; junction bases with no gene match: 8. CDR3 amino acids: CSGRKGGANTGELFF. CDR3 nucleotides: TGCAGCGGAAGAAAAGGGGGCGCGAACACCGGGGAGCTGTTTTTT.

The chain links TRBV11-2 to TRBJ1-1; 7 bases line up with TRBD1. This CDR3 spans 12 amino acids. V shed 5 bases, J shed 8 bases, and the junction held 5 bases outside the gene matches. Germline V gene sequence: CDR1 SGHAT, CDR2 FQNNGV. CDR3 loop: CASSRDRFEAFF. In nucleotides, the CDR3 is TGTGCCAGCAGCCGGGACAGATTCGAAGCTTTCTTT.

The V gene is TRBV5-6, the J gene TRBJ2-1; no reliable D call. The V and J ends lost 1 base and 0 bases respectively, with 8 bases between them. The CDR3 covers 15 residues. CDR1 SGHDT and CDR2 YYEEEE come from the germline V gene. The CDR3 DNA is TGTGCCAGCAGCTTGCTCGAGAGCTCCTACAATGAGCAGTTCTTC. This gives the protein CASSLLESSYNEQFF.

The chain employs TRBV5-1 and TRBJ2-2; a weak D match, TRBD1 (6 bases). Trimming stripped 4 bases from V and 4 bases from J, with 17 bases between. CDR3 length equals 16 residues. CDR1 and CDR2 from the germline V gene are SGHRS and YFSETQ. The CDR3 DNA follows: TGCGCCAGCAGCCTACAGGGACCTCCCGGCACCGGGGAGCTGTTTTTT. Its translation is CASSLQGPPGTGELFF. The full variable domain, with the rest looked up from reference TRBV5-1 and TRBJ2-2, is KAGVTQTPRYLIKTRGQQVTLSCSPISGHRSVSWYQQTPGQGLQFLFEYFSETQRNKGNFPGRFSGRQFSNSRSEMNVSTLELGDSALYLCASSLQGPPGTGELFFGEGSRLTVL.

The chain links TRBV5-1 to TRBJ1-6, with TRBD1 identical over 7 bases. V lost 1 base to trimming and J lost 13 bases; unmatched junction nucleotides: 11. The CDR3 length is 15 residues. The germline CDR1 and CDR2 sequences are SGHRS and YFSETQ. The CDR3 nucleotides are TGCGCCAGCAGCTTGTTCCCGACAGGGCAACGGCCCCTCCACTTT. It yields the protein CASSLFPTGQRPLHF. The full variable domain, in which reference TRBV5-1 and TRBJ1-6 provide the parts outside the CDR3, is KAGVTQTPRYLIKTRGQQVTLSCSPISGHRSVSWYQQTPGQGLQFLFEYFSETQRNKGNFPGRFSGRQFSNSRSEMNVSTLELGDSALYLCASSLFPTGQRPLHFGNGTRLTVT.

This sequence joins TRBV6-5 and TRBJ1-5, with D maybe TRBD1 (6 bases). Germline lookup yields CDR1 MNHEY and CDR2 SVGAGI. The CDR3 is made up of 15 amino acids. Between the trimmed V and J ends, which lost 2 bases and 4 bases, there was a span of 12 bases. CDR3: CASSYGGSANQPQHF. The CDR3 coding sequence is TGTGCCAGCAGTTACGGGGGCTCGGCAAATCAGCCCCAGCATTTT.

J is TRBJ2-7 and V is TRBV7-2; possibly TRBD2 for D (7 bases). The germline V gene encodes CDR1 SGHTA and CDR2 FQGNSA. There are 15 residues in the CDR3. Trimming shortened V by 1 base and J by 5 bases, and 15 bases separated the two germline ends. Written as DNA, the CDR3 is TGTGCCAGCAGCTTAGAAAGGACGGGGGGCCACGAGCAGTACTTC. It yields the protein CASSLERTGGHEQYF.

The chain couples TRBV6-1 to TRBJ2-7, with unresolved D. The CDR3 loop spans 15 amino acids. CDR1 and CDR2 (germline): MNHNS, SASEGT. The ends were cut back, 3 bases at V and 0 bases at J, with 12 bases in the middle. CDR3 amino acids: CASSDEQTPSYEQYF. CDR3 nucleotides: TGTGCCAGCAGTGACGAGCAGACACCCTCCTACGAGCAGTACTTC.

The genes are TRBV10-3 and TRBJ1-2; TRBD1 agrees at 9 bases. J lost 7 bases, V lost 10 bases, and 13 bases had no gene match. This CDR3 has 14 amino acids. CDR1 is ENHRY and CDR2 is SYGVKD in the germline V gene. CDR3 nucleotide sequence: TGTGCCACCCTAAAACAGGGGGCTGTCTTTGGCTACACCTTC. Protein product: CATLKQGAVFGYTF.

The chain joins TRBV6-1 to TRBJ2-6, with D possibly matching TRBD1 (5 bases). V dropped 7 bases and J dropped 3 bases, with 13 bases sitting between them. The CDR3 totals 15 residues. Germline CDR1 reads MNHNS; CDR2 reads SASEGT. The CDR3 spells CASTFLQGGANVLTF. CDR3 DNA: TGTGCCAGCACCTTTCTGCAGGGTGGGGCCAACGTCCTGACTTTC.

This chain connects TRBV6-5 to TRBJ2-7, with a possible D match to TRBD1 (5 bases). Trimming pared 0 bases from V and 0 bases from J, leaving 12 bases between. The CDR3 loop spans 16 amino acids. Germline CDR1 reads MNHEY; CDR2 reads SVGAGI. This CDR3 reads CASSYSFRVSSYEQYF. In nucleotides, the CDR3 is TGTGCCAGCAGTTACTCCTTCAGGGTTTCCTCCTACGAGCAGTACTTC.